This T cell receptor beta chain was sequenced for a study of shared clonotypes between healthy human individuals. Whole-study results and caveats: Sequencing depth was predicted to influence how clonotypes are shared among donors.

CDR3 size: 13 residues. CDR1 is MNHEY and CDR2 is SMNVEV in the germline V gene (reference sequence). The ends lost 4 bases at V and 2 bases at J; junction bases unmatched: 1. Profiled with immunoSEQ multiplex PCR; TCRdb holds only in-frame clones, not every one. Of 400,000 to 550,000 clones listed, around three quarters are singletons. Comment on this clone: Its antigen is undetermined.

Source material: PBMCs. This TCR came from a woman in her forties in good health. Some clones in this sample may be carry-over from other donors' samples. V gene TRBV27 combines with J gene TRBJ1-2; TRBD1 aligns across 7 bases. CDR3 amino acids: CASSYRGNYGYTF. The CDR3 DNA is TGTGCCAGCAGTTACAGGGGAAACTATGGCTACACCTTC.